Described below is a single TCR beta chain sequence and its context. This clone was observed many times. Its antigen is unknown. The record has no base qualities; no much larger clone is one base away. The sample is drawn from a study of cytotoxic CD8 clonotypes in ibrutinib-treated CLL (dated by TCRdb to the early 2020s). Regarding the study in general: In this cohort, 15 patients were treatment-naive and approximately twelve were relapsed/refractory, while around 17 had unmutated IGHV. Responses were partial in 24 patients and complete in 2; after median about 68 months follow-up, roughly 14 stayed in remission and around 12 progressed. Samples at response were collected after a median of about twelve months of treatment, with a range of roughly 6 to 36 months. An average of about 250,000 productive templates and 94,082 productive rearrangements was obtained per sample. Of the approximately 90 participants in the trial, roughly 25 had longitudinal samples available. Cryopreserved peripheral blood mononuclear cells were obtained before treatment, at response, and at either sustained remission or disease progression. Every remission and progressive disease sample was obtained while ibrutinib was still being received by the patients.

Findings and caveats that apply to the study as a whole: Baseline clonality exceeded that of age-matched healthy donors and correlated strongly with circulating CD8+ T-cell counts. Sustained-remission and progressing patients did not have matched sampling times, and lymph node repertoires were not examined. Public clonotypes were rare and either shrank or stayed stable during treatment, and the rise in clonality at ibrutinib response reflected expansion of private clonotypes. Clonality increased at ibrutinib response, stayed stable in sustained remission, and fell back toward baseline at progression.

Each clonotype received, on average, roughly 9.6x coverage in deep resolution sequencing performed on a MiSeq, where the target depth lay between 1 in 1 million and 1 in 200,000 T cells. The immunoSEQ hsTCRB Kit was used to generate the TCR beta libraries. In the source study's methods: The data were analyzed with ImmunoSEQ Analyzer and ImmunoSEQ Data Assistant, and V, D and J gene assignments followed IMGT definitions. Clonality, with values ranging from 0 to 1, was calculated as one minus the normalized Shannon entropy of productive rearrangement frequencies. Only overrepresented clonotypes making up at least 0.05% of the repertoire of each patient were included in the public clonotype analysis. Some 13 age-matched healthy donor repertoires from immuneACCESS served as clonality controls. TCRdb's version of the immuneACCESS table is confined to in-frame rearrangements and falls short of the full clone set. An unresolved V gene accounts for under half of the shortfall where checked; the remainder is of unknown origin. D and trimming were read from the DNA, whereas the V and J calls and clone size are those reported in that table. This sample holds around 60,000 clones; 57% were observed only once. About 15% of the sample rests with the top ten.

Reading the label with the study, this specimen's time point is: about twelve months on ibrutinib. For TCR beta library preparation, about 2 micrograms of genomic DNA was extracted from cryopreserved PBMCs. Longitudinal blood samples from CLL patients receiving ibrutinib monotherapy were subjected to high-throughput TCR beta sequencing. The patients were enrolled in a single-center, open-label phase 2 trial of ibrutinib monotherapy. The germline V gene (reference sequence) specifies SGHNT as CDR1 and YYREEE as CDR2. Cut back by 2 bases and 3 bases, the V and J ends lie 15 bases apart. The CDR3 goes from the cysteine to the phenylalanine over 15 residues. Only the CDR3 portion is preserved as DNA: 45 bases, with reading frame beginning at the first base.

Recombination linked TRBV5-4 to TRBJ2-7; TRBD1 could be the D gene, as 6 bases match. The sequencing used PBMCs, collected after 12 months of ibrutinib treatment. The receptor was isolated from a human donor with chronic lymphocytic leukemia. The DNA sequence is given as TGTGCCAGCAGCTTTTACGGGCAGGGGTTCTACGAGCAGTACTTC. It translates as CASSFYGQGFYEQYF.